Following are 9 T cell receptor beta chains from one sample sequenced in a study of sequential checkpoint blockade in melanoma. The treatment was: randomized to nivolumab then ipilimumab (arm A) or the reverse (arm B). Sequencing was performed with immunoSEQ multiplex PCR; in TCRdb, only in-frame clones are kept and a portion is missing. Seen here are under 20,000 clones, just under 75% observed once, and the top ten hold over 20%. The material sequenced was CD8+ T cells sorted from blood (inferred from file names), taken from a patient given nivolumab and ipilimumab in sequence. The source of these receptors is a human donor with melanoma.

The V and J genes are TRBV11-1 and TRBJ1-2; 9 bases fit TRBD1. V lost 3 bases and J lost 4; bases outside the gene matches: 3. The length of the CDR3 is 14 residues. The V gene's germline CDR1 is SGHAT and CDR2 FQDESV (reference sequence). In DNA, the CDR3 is TGTGCCAGCAGCTTGGGGACAGGGAGCTATGGCTACACCTTC. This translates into CASSLGTGSYGYTF. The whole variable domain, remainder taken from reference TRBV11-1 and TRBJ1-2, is EAEVAQSPRYKITEKSQAVAFWCDPISGHATLYWYRQILGQGPELLVQFQDESVVDDSQLPKDRFSAERLKGVDSTLKIQPAELGDSAMYLCASSLGTGSYGYTFGSGTRLTVV.

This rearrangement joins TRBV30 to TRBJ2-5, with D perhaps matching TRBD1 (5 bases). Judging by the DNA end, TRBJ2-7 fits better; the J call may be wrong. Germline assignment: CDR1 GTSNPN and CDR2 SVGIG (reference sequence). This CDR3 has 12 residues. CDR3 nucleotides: TGTGCCTGGAGTGCAGGGTTCTACGAGCAGTACTTC. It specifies CAWSAGFYEQYF.

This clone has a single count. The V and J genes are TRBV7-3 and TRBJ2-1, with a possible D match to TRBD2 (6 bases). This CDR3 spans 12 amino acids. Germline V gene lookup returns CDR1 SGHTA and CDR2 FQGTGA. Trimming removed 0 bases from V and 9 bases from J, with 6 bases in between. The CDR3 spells CASSLTGGEQFF. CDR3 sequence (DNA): TGTGCCAGCAGCTTAACGGGGGGTGAGCAGTTCTTC. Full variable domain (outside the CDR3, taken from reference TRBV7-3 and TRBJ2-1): GAGVSQTPSNKVTEKGKYVELRCDPISGHTALYWYRQSLGQGPEFLIYFQGTGAADDSGLPNDRFFAVRPEGSVSTLKIQRTERGDSAVYLCASSLTGGEQFFGPGTRLTVL.

The CDR3 nucleotides are TGTGCCAGCAGCCCGGCGGGGGTAGGAAGGTCCTACGAGCAGTACTTC. It encodes CASSPAGVGRSYEQYF. This chain links TRBV5-5 with TRBJ2-7; 7 positions agree with TRBD2. Germline V lookup: CDR1 SGHKS, CDR2 YYEKEE (reference sequence). The V gene end was trimmed by 4 bases and the J gene end by 1 base; junction bases not matched to a gene: 11. The CDR3 sequence is 16 residues long.

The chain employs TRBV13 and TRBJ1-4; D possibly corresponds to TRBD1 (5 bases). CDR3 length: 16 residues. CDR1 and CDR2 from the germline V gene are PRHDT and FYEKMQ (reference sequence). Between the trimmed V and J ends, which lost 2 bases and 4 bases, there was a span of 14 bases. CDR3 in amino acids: CASSLSPDTSNEKLFF. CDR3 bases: TGTGCCAGCAGCTTATCCCCGGACACGAGTAATGAAAAACTGTTTTTT.

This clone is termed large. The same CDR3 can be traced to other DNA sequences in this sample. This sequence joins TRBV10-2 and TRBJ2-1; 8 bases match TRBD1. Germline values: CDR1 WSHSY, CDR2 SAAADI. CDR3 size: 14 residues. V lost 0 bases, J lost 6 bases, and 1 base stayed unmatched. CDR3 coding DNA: TGCGCCAGCAGTGAGTCGACAGGGGTCAATGAGCAGTTCTTC. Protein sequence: CASSESTGVNEQFF.

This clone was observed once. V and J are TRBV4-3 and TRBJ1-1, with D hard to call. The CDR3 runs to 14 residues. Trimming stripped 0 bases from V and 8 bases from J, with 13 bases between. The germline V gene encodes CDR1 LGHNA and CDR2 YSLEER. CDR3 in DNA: TGCGCCAGCAGCCAAGATCCCGGAGGGCAAGAAGCTTTCTTT. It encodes CASSQDPGGQEAFF.

The CDR3 sequence: CASSVAGSLNYEQYF. Written as DNA, the CDR3 is TGTGCCAGCAGCGTAGCGGGTAGCTTAAACTACGAGCAGTACTTC. V is TRBV9 and J is TRBJ2-7; D gene uncertain. Germline V gives CDR1 SGDLS, CDR2 YYNGEE. The CDR3 is 15 amino acids. V lost 0 bases and J 3 bases, leaving 13 bases between the germline ends.

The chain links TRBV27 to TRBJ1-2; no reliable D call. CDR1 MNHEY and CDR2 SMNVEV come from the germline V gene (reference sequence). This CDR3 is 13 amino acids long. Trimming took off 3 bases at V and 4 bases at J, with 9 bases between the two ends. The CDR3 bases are TGTGCCAGCAGTTTCCTCGGGGTCTATGGCTACACCTTC. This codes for CASSFLGVYGYTF.